Shown below are 6 T cell receptor beta chains from a single sample sequenced in a study of cytomegalovirus exposure and HLA in healthy donors. The PCR made use of 60 Vbeta and 13 Jbeta primers. Sequencing used immunoSEQ multiplex PCR; TCRdb keeps in-frame clones, though not all of them. There are under 200,000 clones in the sample; roughly 77% occur only once, and 2.6% lies in the top ten. Sample: PBMCs. Every receptor here comes from a woman aged 35 to 49 in good health and CMV-seropositive.

The rearrangement links TRBV19 to TRBJ1-1; D is undetermined. Germline assignment: CDR1 LNHDA and CDR2 SQIVND (reference sequence). CDR3 length equals 16 residues. Trimming took off 1 base at V and 4 bases at J, with 16 bases between the two ends. DNA of the CDR3: TGTGCCAGTAGTATAGGCCTCACTGGCCGGAGCACTGAAGCTTTCTTT. Its translation: CASSIGLTGRSTEAFF. Full variable domain (remainder filled in from reference TRBV19 and TRBJ1-1): DGGITQSPKYLFRKEGQNVTLSCEQNLNHDAMYWYRQDPGQGLRLIYYSQIVNDFQKGDIAEGYSVSREKKESFPLTVTSAQKNPTAFYLCASSIGLTGRSTEAFFGQGTRLTVV.

The chain uses TRBV5-1 and TRBJ1-2; D is uncertain. Germline values: CDR1 SGHRS, CDR2 YFSETQ. The ends were cut back, 0 bases at V and 0 bases at J, with 6 bases in the middle. The CDR3 is 14 amino acids. The CDR3 here is CASSLDRPNYGYTF. DNA for the CDR3: TGCGCCAGCAGCTTGGACAGACCTAACTATGGCTACACCTTC.

This clone appeared a single time. The V gene is TRBV11-3, the J gene TRBJ2-1, with TRBD1 matching 7 bases. CDR3 size: 14 residues. Germline CDR1 reads SGHNT; CDR2 reads YENEEA. With V trimmed by 1 base and J by 4 bases, 1 base remained unmatched. CDR3 coding DNA: TGTGCCAGCAGCTTAGCGACAGGGTACAATGAGCAGTTCTTC. It is translated as CASSLATGYNEQFF.

This chain joins TRBV9 and TRBJ1-1; a possible D gene is TRBD1 (5 bases). V lost 4 bases and J lost 1, with 11 bases in between. CDR1 is SGDLS and CDR2 is YYNGEE in the germline V gene. This CDR3 spans 14 amino acids. CDR3 nucleotide sequence: TGTGCCAGCAGCTTGGAGGGGCAGAACACTGAAGCTTTCTTT. This encodes CASSLEGQNTEAFF. The full variable domain, rest sourced from reference TRBV9 and TRBJ1-1, is DSGVTQTPKHLITATGQRVTLRCSPRSGDLSVYWYQQSLDQGLQFLIQYYNGEERAKGNILERFSAQQFPDLHSELNLSSLELGDSALYFCASSLEGQNTEAFFGQGTRLTVV.

The V and J genes are TRBV7-9 and TRBJ2-3, with TRBD2 matching 10 bases. The CDR3 has 15 residues. Germline V gene lookup returns CDR1 SEHNR and CDR2 FQNEAQ (reference sequence). V dropped 4 bases and J dropped 0; count of bases not matched to a gene: 1. The CDR3 DNA is TGTGCCAGCAGCTGGGGACTAGCGAGCACAGATACGCAGTATTTT. Protein product: CASSWGLASTDTQYF.

The chain combines TRBV6-5 with TRBJ1-5; D not resolved. The V end lost 6 bases, the J end lost 4 bases, and 13 bases lay between the germline ends. The CDR3 spans 14 residues. Germline V gives CDR1 MNHEY, CDR2 SVGAGI. For the CDR3, the DNA is TGTGCCAGCAGCCCTAGTGGGAGGAATCAGCCCCAGCATTTT. Amino acid sequence: CASSPSGRNQPQHF.